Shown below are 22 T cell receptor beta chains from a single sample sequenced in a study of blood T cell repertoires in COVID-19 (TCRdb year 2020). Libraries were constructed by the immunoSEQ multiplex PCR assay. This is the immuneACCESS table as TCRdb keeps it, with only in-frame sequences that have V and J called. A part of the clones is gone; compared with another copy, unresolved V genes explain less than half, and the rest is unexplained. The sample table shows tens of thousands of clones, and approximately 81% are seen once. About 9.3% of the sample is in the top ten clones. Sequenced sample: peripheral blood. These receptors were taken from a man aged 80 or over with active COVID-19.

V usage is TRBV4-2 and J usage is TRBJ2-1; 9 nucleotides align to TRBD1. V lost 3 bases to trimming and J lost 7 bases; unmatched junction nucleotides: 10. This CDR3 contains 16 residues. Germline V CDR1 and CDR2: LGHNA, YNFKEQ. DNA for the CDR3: TGTGCCAGCAGCCACTCCGGGACAGGGACGTTGAATGAGCAGTTCTTC. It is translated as CASSHSGTGTLNEQFF.

The CDR3 region is CASSLSRGTEAFF. CDR3 nucleotides: TGTGCCAGTAGTTTGTCTAGGGGAACTGAAGCTTTCTTT. The chain joins TRBV19 to TRBJ1-1; tentative D call: TRBD1 (5 bases). Trimming stripped 5 bases from V and 5 bases from J, with 12 bases between. Germline V CDR1 and CDR2: LNHDA, SQIVND (reference sequence). The CDR3 is 13 residues long.

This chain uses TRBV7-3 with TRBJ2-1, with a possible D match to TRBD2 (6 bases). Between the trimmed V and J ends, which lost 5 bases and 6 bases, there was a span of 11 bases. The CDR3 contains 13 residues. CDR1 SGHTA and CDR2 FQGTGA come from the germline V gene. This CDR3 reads CASSPPGVNEQFF. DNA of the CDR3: TGTGCCAGCAGCCCCCCGGGGGTCAATGAGCAGTTCTTC.

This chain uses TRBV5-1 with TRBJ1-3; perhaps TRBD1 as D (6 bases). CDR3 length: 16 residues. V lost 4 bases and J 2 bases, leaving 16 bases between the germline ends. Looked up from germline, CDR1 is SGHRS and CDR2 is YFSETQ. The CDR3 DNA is TGCGCCAGCAGCAAAAACCCAGGGGACACTGGAAACACCATATATTTT. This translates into CASSKNPGDTGNTIYF.

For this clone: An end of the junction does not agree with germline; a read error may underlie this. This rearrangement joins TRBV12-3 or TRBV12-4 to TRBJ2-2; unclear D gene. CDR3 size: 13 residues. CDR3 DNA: TGTGCCAACAGTCCAGGAACACTCGGGGAGCTGTTTTTT. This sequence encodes CANSPGTLGELFF.

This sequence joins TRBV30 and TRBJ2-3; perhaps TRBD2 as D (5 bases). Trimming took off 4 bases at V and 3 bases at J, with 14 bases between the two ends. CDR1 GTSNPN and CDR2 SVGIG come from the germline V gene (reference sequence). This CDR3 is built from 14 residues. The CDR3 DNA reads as TGTGCCTGGACCATTGGAGGTGGGACAGATACGCAGTATTTT. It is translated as CAWTIGGGTDTQYF.

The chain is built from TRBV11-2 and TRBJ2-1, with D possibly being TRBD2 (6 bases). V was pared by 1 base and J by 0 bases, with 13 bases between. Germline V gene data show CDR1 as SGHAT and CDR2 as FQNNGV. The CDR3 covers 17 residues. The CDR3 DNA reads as TGTGCCAGCAGCTTAGTGGCCGGCGGGGTCTCCTACAATGAGCAGTTCTTC. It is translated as CASSLVAGGVSYNEQFF.

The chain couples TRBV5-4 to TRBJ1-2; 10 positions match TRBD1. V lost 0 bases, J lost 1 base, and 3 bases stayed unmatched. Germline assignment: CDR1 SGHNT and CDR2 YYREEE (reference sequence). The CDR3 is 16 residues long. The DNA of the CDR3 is TGTGCCAGCAGCTTGGGCCGGGACAGGGGTAACTATGGCTACACCTTC. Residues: CASSLGRDRGNYGYTF.

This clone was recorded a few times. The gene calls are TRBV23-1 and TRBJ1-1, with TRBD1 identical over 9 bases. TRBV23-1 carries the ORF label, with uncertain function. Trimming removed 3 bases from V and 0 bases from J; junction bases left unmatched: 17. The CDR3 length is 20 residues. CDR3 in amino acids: CASSQRDREDQNYLNTEAFF. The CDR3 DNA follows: TGCGCCAGCAGTCAGCGGGACAGGGAAGACCAAAATTATTTGAACACTGAAGCTTTCTTT.

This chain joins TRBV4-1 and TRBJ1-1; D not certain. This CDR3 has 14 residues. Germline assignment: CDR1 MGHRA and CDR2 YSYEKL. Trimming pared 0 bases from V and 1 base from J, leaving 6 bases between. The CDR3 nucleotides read TGCGCCAGCAGCCAAGACCCATGGAACACTGAAGCTTTCTTT. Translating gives CASSQDPWNTEAFF.

CDR3 in amino acids: CASSLAAAGPYGYTF. CDR3 nucleotide sequence: TGCGCCAGCAGCTTGGCCGCGGCAGGGCCCTATGGCTACACCTTC. The chain recombines TRBV5-1 with TRBJ1-2; D may be TRBD1 (5 bases). The CDR3 totals 15 residues. V was shortened by 0 bases and J by 4 bases, with 13 bases between the two germline ends. The germline V gene has CDR1 SGHRS and CDR2 YFSETQ.

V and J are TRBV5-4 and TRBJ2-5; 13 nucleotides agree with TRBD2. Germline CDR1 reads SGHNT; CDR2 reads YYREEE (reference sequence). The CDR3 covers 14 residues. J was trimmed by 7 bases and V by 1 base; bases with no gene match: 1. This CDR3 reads CASSLRTSGGTQYF. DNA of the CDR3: TGTGCCAGCAGCTTGCGGACTAGCGGGGGGACCCAGTACTTC.

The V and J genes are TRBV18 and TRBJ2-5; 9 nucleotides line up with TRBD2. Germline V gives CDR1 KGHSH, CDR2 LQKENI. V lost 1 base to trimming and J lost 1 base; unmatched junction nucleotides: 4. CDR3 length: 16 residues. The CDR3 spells CASSPLSGGSQETQYF. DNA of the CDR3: TGTGCCAGCTCACCACTGAGCGGGGGGTCCCAAGAGACCCAGTACTTC. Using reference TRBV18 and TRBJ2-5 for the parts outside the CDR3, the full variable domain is NAGVMQNPRHLVRRRGQEARLRCSPMKGHSHVYWYRQLPEEGLKFMVYLQKENIIDESGMPKERFSAEFPKEGPSILRIQQVVRGDSAAYFCASSPLSGGSQETQYFGPGTRLLVL.

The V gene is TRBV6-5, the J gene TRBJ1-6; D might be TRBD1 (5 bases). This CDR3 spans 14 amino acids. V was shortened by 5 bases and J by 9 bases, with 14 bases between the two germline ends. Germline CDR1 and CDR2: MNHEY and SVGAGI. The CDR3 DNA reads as TGTGCCAGCAGTCCCCAGGGTGAGCGTTCACCCCTCCACTTT. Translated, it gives CASSPQGERSPLHF.

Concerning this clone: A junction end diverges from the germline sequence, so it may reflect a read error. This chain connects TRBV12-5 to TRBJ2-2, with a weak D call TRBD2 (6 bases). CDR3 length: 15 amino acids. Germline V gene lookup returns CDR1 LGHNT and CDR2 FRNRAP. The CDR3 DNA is TGTGCTAGTGTTTTGACTTCCGGGGGTACCGGGGAGCTGTTTTTT. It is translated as CASVLTSGGTGELFF.

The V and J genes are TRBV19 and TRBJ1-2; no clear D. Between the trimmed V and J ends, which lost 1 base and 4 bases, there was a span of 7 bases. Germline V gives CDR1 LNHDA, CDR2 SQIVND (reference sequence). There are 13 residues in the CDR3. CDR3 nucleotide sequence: TGTGCCAGTAGTATAGTTCCTCCCTATGGCTACACCTTC. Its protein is CASSIVPPYGYTF.

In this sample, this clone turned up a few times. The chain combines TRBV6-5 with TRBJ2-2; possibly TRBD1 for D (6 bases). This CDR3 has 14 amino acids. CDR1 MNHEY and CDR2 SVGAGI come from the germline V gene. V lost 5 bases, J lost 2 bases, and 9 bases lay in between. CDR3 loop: CASSRDTNTGELFF. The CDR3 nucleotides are TGTGCCAGCAGTCGGGACACCAACACCGGGGAGCTGTTTTTT.

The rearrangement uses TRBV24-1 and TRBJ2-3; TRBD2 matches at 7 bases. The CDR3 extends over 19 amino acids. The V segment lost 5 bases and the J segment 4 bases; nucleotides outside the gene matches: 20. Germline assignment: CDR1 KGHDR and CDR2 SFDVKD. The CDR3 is CATSVFSGANSSGADTQYF. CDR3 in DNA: TGTGCCACCAGTGTGTTCAGCGGGGCAAACTCTTCGGGGGCAGATACGCAGTATTTT.

The CDR3 DNA follows: TGTGCCAGCAGCGGGACAGGGGGTCAGGGCGAGCAGTACTTC. It is translated as CASSGTGGQGEQYF. V and J are TRBV2 and TRBJ2-7, with 11 bases that match TRBD1. The V and J ends lost 6 bases and 6 bases, in that order; junction bases with no gene match: 7. CDR1 is SNHLY, CDR2 FYNNEI, per germline. The CDR3 runs 14 residues.

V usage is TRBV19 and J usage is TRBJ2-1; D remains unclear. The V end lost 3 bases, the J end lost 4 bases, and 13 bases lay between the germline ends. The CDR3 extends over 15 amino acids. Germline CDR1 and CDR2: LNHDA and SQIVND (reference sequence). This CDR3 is CASSIRGGLYNEQFF. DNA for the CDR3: TGTGCCAGTAGTATTCGCGGCGGTCTTTACAATGAGCAGTTCTTC.

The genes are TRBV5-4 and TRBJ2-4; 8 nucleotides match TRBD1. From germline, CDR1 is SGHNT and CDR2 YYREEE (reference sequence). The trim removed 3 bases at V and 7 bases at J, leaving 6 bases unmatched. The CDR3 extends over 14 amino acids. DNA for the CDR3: TGTGCCAGCAGCTCGACAGGGGAGAGCAACATTCAGTACTTC. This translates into CASSSTGESNIQYF.

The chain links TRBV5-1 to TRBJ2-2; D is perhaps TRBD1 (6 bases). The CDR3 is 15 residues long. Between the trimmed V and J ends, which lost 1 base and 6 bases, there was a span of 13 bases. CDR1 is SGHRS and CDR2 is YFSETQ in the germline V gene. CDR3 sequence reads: CASSLKNQGPGELFF. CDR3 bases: TGCGCCAGCAGCTTGAAGAACCAGGGGCCCGGGGAGCTGTTTTTT.